This is a list of T cell receptor beta chains from one sample in a study of blood T cell repertoires in COVID-19. Profiled with immunoSEQ multiplex PCR; TCRdb holds only in-frame clones, not every one. The table has a few hundred thousand clones, 86% seen once. The sequenced sample was PBMCs or T cells enriched from blood (not recorded which). The receptors were sampled from a woman in her 30s who had been exposed to COVID-19. CDR3s include the opening cysteine and the closing phenylalanine or tryptophan. D genes are given only for firm matches. The size field is filled for only some rows; it gives once, few, many or a size class.

clone_size	d_call	j_call	v_call	cdr3_aa	cdr3_nt
once	.	TRBJ1-5	TRBV7-9	CASSLVTPAVYSNQPQHF	TGTGCCAGCAGCTTAGTTACCCCGGCGGTGTATAGCAATCAGCCCCAGCATTTT
.	TRBD1	TRBJ2-7	TRBV6-5	CASTSQGASYEQYF	TGTGCCAGCACCTCACAGGGGGCGTCCTACGAGCAGTACTTC
few	TRBD1	TRBJ1-2	TRBV5-4	CASSRTDRDYGYTF	TGTGCCAGCAGTCGGACTGACAGGGACTATGGCTACACCTTC
.	TRBD1	TRBJ1-1	TRBV7-9	CASSAGDRENTEAFF	TGTGCCAGCAGCGCAGGGGACAGGGAAAACACTGAAGCTTTCTTT
few	.	TRBJ1-1	TRBV27	CASCSTGGGPHTEAFF	TGTGCCAGCTGTTCCACCGGCGGGGGACCGCACACTGAAGCTTTCTTT
.	.	TRBJ1-3	TRBV5-1	CASSGLGVSGNTIYF	TGCGCCAGCAGTGGGCTGGGAGTCTCTGGAAACACCATATATTTT
.	TRBD1	TRBJ1-2	TRBV5-1	CASSLGQGDYTF	TGCGCCAGCAGTTTAGGACAGGGCGACTACACCTTC
.	.	TRBJ2-2	TRBV11-2	CASSLLVHGELFF	TGTGCCAGCAGCTTACTAGTGCACGGGGAGCTGTTTTTT
.	TRBD1	TRBJ2-5	TRBV18	CASSGGQGRGETQYF	TGTGCCAGCTCAGGAGGACAGGGACGAGGAGAGACCCAGTACTTC
.	TRBD1	TRBJ1-5	TRBV24-1	CATSDFSVGTANQPQHF	TGTGCCACCAGTGATTTTTCCGTCGGGACAGCGAATCAGCCCCAGCATTTT
.	.	TRBJ1-5	TRBV19	CASSIDPGGQPQHF	TGTGCCAGTAGTATCGACCCTGGAGGGCAGCCCCAGCATTTT
.	.	TRBJ1-1	TRBV5-1	CASSPRILGNTEAFF	TGCGCCAGCAGCCCCAGGATCCTGGGGAACACTGAAGCTTTCTTT
many	.	TRBJ2-1	TRBV10-2	CASSSTGSDGNEQFF	TGCGCCAGCAGCTCAACAGGGAGTGACGGTAATGAGCAGTTCTTC